The subject of this entry is one T cell receptor (beta chain). Its antigen is not yet known. No base qualities exist here, and no much larger clone lies one base off it. This sample's treatment or condition label indicates: in vitro stimulation with specific CMV peptide epitopes to enrich CMV-specific T cells. This sample is drawn from a study of T cell repertoires in cytomegalovirus infection (dated by TCRdb to the late 2010s). Regarding the study in general: Recently identified HLA-C-restricted CMV epitopes, whose presentation resists viral immunomodulation, were targeted by peptide stimulations together with well-studied HLA-B-restricted epitopes. The HLA type of each donor mattered for the analysis, because public TCR beta signatures pointed to carriage of CMV infection along with the matching HLA type.

TCRdb names Illumina HiSeq 1500 as the instrument used. TCRdb itself trimmed the public reads at Q25 with fastp, ran MiXCR and retained productive beta chains. Rows with one shared CDR3 protein collapse into an entry with the most common genes and DNA. The sample has hundreds of thousands of distinct CDR3 sequences on record, over 25% of them singletons. The top ten clones comprise roughly 12% of the sample. Study-level results and caveats: Cumulative frequency of public TCR beta family members discriminated carriers of CMV infection plus the relevant HLA type in this cohort and an independent approximately 370-donor cohort. The ex vivo response was dominated by HLA-C-restricted CMV-specific TCR beta clonotypes, and the single most frequent clonotype in two of eight donors was supplied by these HLA-C-restricted clonotypes.

The source was cultured CD8+ T cells from PBMCs, collected from culture after CMV antigen stimulation. This TCR was recovered from a human donor in good health (CMV status not recorded). Some clones in this sample may be carry-over from other donors' samples.

The CDR3 protein: CASSYGQVGSYNEQFF. The DNA sequence is as follows: TGTGCCAGCAGTTATGGACAGGTCGGGTCCTACAATGAGCAGTTCTTC. Here the chain combines TRBV6-5 and TRBJ2-1, and TRBD1 aligns with 7 junction nucleotides. The CDR1 and CDR2 encoded by the germline V gene are MNHEY and SVGAGI. Trimming removed 3 bases from V and 1 base from J; the gene matches leave 6 bases unexplained. Inclusive of the bounding cysteine and phenylalanine, the CDR3 is 16 residues long. Only the CDR3 part of the read is kept: 48 bases, read in frame from the first base.